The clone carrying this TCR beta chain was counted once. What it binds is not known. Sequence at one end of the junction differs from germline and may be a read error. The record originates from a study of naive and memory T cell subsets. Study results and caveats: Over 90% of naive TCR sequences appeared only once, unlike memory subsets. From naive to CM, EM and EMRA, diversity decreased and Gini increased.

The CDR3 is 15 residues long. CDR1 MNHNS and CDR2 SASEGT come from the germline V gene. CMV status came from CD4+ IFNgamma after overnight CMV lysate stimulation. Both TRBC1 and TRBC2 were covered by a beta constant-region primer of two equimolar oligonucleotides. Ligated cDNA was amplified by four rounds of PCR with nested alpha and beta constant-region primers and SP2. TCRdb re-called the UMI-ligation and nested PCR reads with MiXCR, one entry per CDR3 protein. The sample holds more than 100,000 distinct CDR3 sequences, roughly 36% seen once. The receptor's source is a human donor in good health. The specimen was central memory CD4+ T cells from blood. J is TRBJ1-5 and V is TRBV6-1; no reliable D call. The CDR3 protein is CASSEGSFSNQPQHF. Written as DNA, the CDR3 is TGTGCCAGCAGCGAAGGGAGCTTTAGCAATCAGCCCCAGCATTTT.